The 23 T cell receptor beta chains listed next were all sequenced from one sample in a study of cytomegalovirus exposure and HLA in healthy donors. The PCR was carried out with 60 Vbeta primers and 13 Jbeta primers. The data were produced by immunoSEQ multiplex PCR, yet TCRdb's version contains in-frame clones alone and is incomplete. The data contain some 160,000 clones, around three quarters of them singletons. The sample comprised PBMCs. These receptors were collected from a man in his forties in good health and CMV-seronegative.

The chain couples TRBV7-9 to TRBJ2-2; tentatively, D is TRBD1 (6 bases). The CDR3 runs 15 residues. The germline V gene has CDR1 SEHNR and CDR2 FQNEAQ (reference sequence). Deletions cut 5 bases from V and 2 bases from J, with 12 bases between. The CDR3 is CASSPRTVNTGELFF. The CDR3 DNA reads as TGTGCCAGCAGCCCACGGACAGTTAACACCGGGGAGCTGTTTTTT.

This sequence joins TRBV7-2 and TRBJ2-3, with no clear D. Trimming removed 3 bases from V and 6 bases from J, with 16 bases in between. From germline, CDR1 is SGHTA and CDR2 FQGNSA. The CDR3 has 15 amino acids. This CDR3 reads CASSFPSASTDTQYF. In DNA, the CDR3 is TGTGCCAGCAGCTTCCCCTCCGCTAGTACGGATACGCAGTATTTT.

The chain has TRBV5-6 and TRBJ1-1; 8 bases align to TRBD1. V shed 5 bases and J 5 bases; nucleotides not matched to a gene: 5. The CDR3 is 13 amino acids. Germline CDR1 and CDR2: SGHDT and YYEEEE. CDR3 loop: CASRHQGATEAFF. In DNA, the CDR3 is TGTGCCAGCAGACATCAGGGGGCGACTGAAGCTTTCTTT.

V usage is TRBV9 and J usage is TRBJ1-2; D remains unclear. This CDR3 region has 14 residues. The germline gives CDR1 SGDLS, CDR2 YYNGEE. V was trimmed by 0 bases and J by 4 bases, leaving 10 bases between them. CDR3 amino acids: CASSVEGDGYGYTF. The CDR3 bases are TGTGCCAGCAGCGTAGAGGGAGACGGCTATGGCTACACCTTC.

The rearrangement links TRBV10-3 to TRBJ2-1; no clear D. Trimming took 6 bases from V and 2 from J, leaving 11 bases between them. The V gene's germline CDR1 is ENHRY and CDR2 SYGVKD. This CDR3 region has 14 residues. DNA for the CDR3: TGTGCCATCAGGGGCCCAAACACCTACAATGAGCAGTTCTTC. It translates to CAIRGPNTYNEQFF.

On this clone: Relative to the germline gene, one junction end is altered; a read error may explain this. The J gene is TRBJ1-4, the V gene TRBV7-9; 8 nucleotides match TRBD1. The germline gives CDR1 SEHNR, CDR2 FQNEAQ (reference sequence). This CDR3 is built from 16 residues. This CDR3 is CSSSPYGQGANEKLFF. The CDR3 bases are TGTTCCAGCAGCCCGTACGGACAGGGAGCTAATGAAAAACTGTTTTTT. Complete variable domain (other parts from reference TRBV7-9 and TRBJ1-4): DTGVSQNPRHKITKRGQNVTFRCDPISEHNRLYWYRQTLGQGPEFLTYFQNEAQLEKSRLLSDRFSAERPKGSFSTLEIQRTEQGDSAMYLCSSSPYGQGANEKLFFGSGTQLSVL.

The chain is built from TRBV18 and TRBJ1-5; D may be TRBD1 (6 bases). The germline V gene encodes CDR1 KGHSH and CDR2 LQKENI. V was clipped by 3 bases and J by 0 bases, with 15 bases between them. This CDR3 has 17 amino acids. The CDR3 reads CASSPGQGTGSNQPQHF. DNA for the CDR3: TGTGCCAGCTCACCGGGGCAGGGGACGGGTAGCAATCAGCCCCAGCATTTT. Variable domain in full (rest from reference TRBV18 and TRBJ1-5): NAGVMQNPRHLVRRRGQEARLRCSPMKGHSHVYWYRQLPEEGLKFMVYLQKENIIDESGMPKERFSAEFPKEGPSILRIQQVVRGDSAAYFCASSPGQGTGSNQPQHFGDGTRLSIL.

This clone was counted once. The chain has TRBV27 and TRBJ2-7; TRBD2 might be the D (6 bases). This CDR3 comprises 14 residues. V lost 5 bases to trimming and J lost 9 bases, with 20 bases between them. Per the germline V gene, CDR1 is MNHEY and CDR2 is SMNVEV (reference sequence). Here the CDR3 DNA reads TGTGCCAGCAGTCGCCGGGACTCAAGGTCGGTGCAGTACTTC. This sequence encodes CASSRRDSRSVQYF.

J is TRBJ1-2 and V is TRBV25-1; D unclear. Trimming stripped 3 bases from V and 11 bases from J, with 13 bases between. The CDR3 length is 12 residues. The V gene's germline CDR1 is MGHDK and CDR2 SYGVNS. The CDR3 spells CASSDHWRTYTF. DNA of the CDR3: TGTGCCAGCAGTGACCACTGGAGGACTTACACCTTC.

The chain couples TRBV6-6 to TRBJ1-4; D gene ambiguous. The CDR3 runs to 13 residues. Germline V gene data show CDR1 as MNHNY and CDR2 as SVGAGI (reference sequence). The V gene lost 9 bases and the J gene lost 6 bases, with 14 bases spanning the gap. The CDR3 DNA reads as TGTGCCAGTTCGCCTCCACGGGATGAAAAACTGTTTTTT. This sequence encodes CASSPPRDEKLFF.

The genes are TRBV19 and TRBJ2-7, with D tentatively TRBD1 (5 bases). Deletions cut 3 bases from V and 2 bases from J, with 11 bases between. Germline CDR1 reads LNHDA; CDR2 reads SQIVND (reference sequence). The CDR3 runs 14 residues. CDR3 sequence reads: CASSIRTPTYEQYF. The CDR3 coding sequence is TGTGCCAGTAGTATTAGGACACCGACCTACGAGCAGTACTTC.

The chain carries TRBV10-3 and TRBJ2-7; 7 nucleotides agree with TRBD1. The germline gives CDR1 ENHRY, CDR2 SYGVKD. The CDR3 runs to 15 residues. Germline trimming cut 7 bases from V and 3 bases from J; bases unmatched to any gene: 12. The CDR3 nucleotides read TGTGCCATCACCCAAGGGGGCTCCTCCCTCTACGAGCAGTACTTC. Amino acids: CAITQGGSSLYEQYF.

J is TRBJ1-6 and V is TRBV19, with 10 bases aligning to TRBD1. CDR1 LNHDA and CDR2 SQIVND come from the germline V gene (reference sequence). CDR3 length: 15 residues. The J segment lost 4 bases and the V segment lost 7 bases, leaving 4 bases of the junction unmatched. The CDR3 DNA follows: TGTGCCAGTATTGGGGGACAGGGGTATAATTCACCCCTCCACTTT. It specifies CASIGGQGYNSPLHF.

V is TRBV6-1 and J is TRBJ1-4, with TRBD1 as a possible D gene (5 bases). Germline V lookup: CDR1 MNHNS, CDR2 SASEGT. V was shortened by 7 bases and J by 4 bases, with 16 bases between the two germline ends. This CDR3 has 15 amino acids. The CDR3 nucleotides read TGTGCCAGCACTCCTACAGGAGATTATAATGAAAAACTGTTTTTT. This translates into CASTPTGDYNEKLFF.

The gene calls are TRBV12-5 and TRBJ1-4, with 10 nucleotides matching TRBD1. The ends lost 1 base at V and 3 bases at J; junction bases unmatched: 5. Germline V gene data show CDR1 as LGHNT and CDR2 as FRNRAP. The CDR3 runs to 17 residues. The CDR3 is CASGLGQGAPANEKLFF. CDR3 sequence (DNA): TGTGCTAGTGGTTTGGGACAGGGGGCGCCGGCTAATGAAAAACTGTTTTTT.

This clone was counted between two and nine times. The rearrangement joins TRBV10-3 to TRBJ2-1, with 9 bases aligning to TRBD1. The CDR3 runs 15 residues. Germline V gives CDR1 ENHRY, CDR2 SYGVKD. V shed 6 bases and J 9 bases; nucleotides not matched to a gene: 12. The CDR3 bases are TGTGCCATCAGAGGACAGGGGCTCCTTACGGTTGAGCAGTTCTTC. It codes for CAIRGQGLLTVEQFF.

The chain combines TRBV19 with TRBJ2-7, with D possibly being TRBD1 (5 bases). Germline values: CDR1 LNHDA, CDR2 SQIVND (reference sequence). Trimming cost V 6 bases and J 0 bases, with 15 bases left between them. There are 15 residues in the CDR3. CDR3 nucleotides: TGTGCCAGTAGAACCCAGGGCACTAACTCCTACGAGCAGTACTTC. This gives the protein CASRTQGTNSYEQYF.

This clone was observed a handful of times. The CDR3 spells CASSVLAGGVYEQFF. CDR3 nucleotide sequence: TGCGCCAGCAGCGTACTAGCGGGGGGGGTCTATGAGCAGTTCTTC. The rearrangement uses TRBV5-1 and TRBJ2-1; 13 bases agree with TRBD2. This CDR3 has 15 amino acids. Germline CDR1 reads SGHRS; CDR2 reads YFSETQ. V shed 4 bases and J 8 bases; nucleotides not matched to a gene: 6.

V is TRBV7-9 and J is TRBJ2-7; TRBD1 is a possible D gene (5 bases). V was pared by 10 bases and J by 6 bases, with 16 bases between. Germline lookup yields CDR1 SEHNR and CDR2 FQNEAQ (reference sequence). The CDR3 is 12 amino acids. In DNA, the CDR3 is TGTGCCACCAGACAAGGGGTGGGCGAGCAGTACTTC. Protein product: CATRQGVGEQYF.

The chain employs TRBV4-3 and TRBJ2-7; 8 bases are shared with TRBD2. V trimming: 2 bases; J trimming: 5 bases; junction bases outside the gene matches: 11. CDR3 length equals 16 residues. Germline assignment: CDR1 LGHNA and CDR2 YSLEER. Written as DNA, the CDR3 is TGCGCCAGCAGCCAATCTCTACGGGAGGGTGGCCACGAGCAGTACTTC. It encodes CASSQSLREGGHEQYF.

The genes are TRBV20-1 and TRBJ1-1; 8 nucleotides agree with TRBD1. Unmatched junction bases numbered 8, after V lost 6 bases and J lost 11 bases. Germline-derived CDR1 and CDR2 are DFQATT and SNEGSKA (reference sequence). The CDR3 has 11 amino acids. DNA of the CDR3: TGCAGTGCCCCGACAGGGGTGGAGGCTTTCTTT. This codes for CSAPTGVEAFF.

The rearrangement joins TRBV7-9 to TRBJ2-3; no firm D call. Looked up from germline, CDR1 is SEHNR and CDR2 is FQNEAQ (reference sequence). V was clipped by 9 bases and J by 2 bases, with 6 bases between them. The CDR3 sequence is 11 residues long. The CDR3 protein is CASLSTDTQYF. In DNA, the CDR3 is TGTGCCAGTTTATCCACAGATACGCAGTATTTT.

The gene calls are TRBV9 and TRBJ2-3; D is ambiguous. The CDR3 runs to 14 residues. The germline gives CDR1 SGDLS, CDR2 YYNGEE. Trimming pared 2 bases from V and 0 bases from J, leaving 7 bases between. The CDR3 bases are TGTGCCAGCAGCGTGGCAGGCAGCACAGATACGCAGTATTTT. Translating it yields CASSVAGSTDTQYF. The variable domain in full, with the rest retrieved from reference TRBV9 and TRBJ2-3, is DSGVTQTPKHLITATGQRVTLRCSPRSGDLSVYWYQQSLDQGLQFLIQYYNGEERAKGNILERFSAQQFPDLHSELNLSSLELGDSALYFCASSVAGSTDTQYFGPGTRLTVL.